This T cell receptor (beta chain) was identified in a study of blood T cell repertoires in COVID-19. Clones were sequenced by immunoSEQ multiplex PCR, and TCRdb holds only the in-frame ones, with some missing. The sample holds over 150,000 clones, less than 80% seen once. This receptor was identified in a woman aged 65 to 85 in a cohort exposed to, infected with or recovered from COVID-19 (not recorded which). Sequenced: PBMCs or T cells enriched from blood (not recorded which).

The CDR3 nucleotides read TGTGCCAGCAGTCCAGGGGGCAGGGCCTATAATTCACCCCTCCACTTT. This encodes CASSPGGRAYNSPLHF. The chain recombines TRBV28 with TRBJ1-6; 8 bases are shared with TRBD1. Germline V CDR1 and CDR2: MDHEN, SYDVKM. Germline trimming cut 5 bases from V and 2 bases from J; bases unmatched to any gene: 5. This CDR3 spans 16 amino acids.